A selection of T cell receptor beta chains follows, all from one sample in a study of cytomegalovirus exposure and HLA in healthy donors. Only in-frame clones appear in the TCRdb table, and some are missing; sequencing was by immunoSEQ multiplex PCR. The sample has some 51,000 clones. Material: PBMCs. The receptors come from a man aged 45-65 years in good health and CMV-seropositive. Both conserved end residues are part of each CDR3. A D gene is named only where the DNA matches it firmly.

>TRBD2|TRBV18|TRBJ2-1
CASSSRLAGSSSYNEQFF
TGTGCCAGCTCATCGAGACTAGCGGGGAGTAGCTCCTACAATGAGCAGTTCTTC
>TRBD2|TRBV7-9|TRBJ2-4
CASSLVAGRAKNIQYF
TGTGCCAGCAGCTTAGTAGCGGGTAGAGCCAAAAACATTCAGTACTTC
>-|TRBV5-1|TRBJ1-3
CASSLDGVPGNTIYF
TGCGCCAGCAGCTTGGACGGGGTTCCCGGAAACACCATATATTTT
>TRBD2|TRBV19|TRBJ2-5
CASTFSGGRGETQYF
TGTGCCAGTACCTTCAGCGGGGGGCGAGGAGAGACCCAGTACTTC
>-|TRBV5-1|TRBJ1-4
CASSFGQGGEKLFF
TGCGCCAGCAGCTTCGGGCAGGGAGGTGAAAAACTGTTTTTT
>TRBD2|TRBV4-3|TRBJ2-7
CASSQDSGGTPYEQYF
TGCGCCAGCAGCCAAGATAGCGGGGGGACCCCCTACGAGCAGTACTTC
>TRBD1|TRBV7-2|TRBJ1-1
CASSSGTGYTEAFF
TGTGCCAGCAGCTCAGGGACAGGTTACACTGAAGCTTTCTTT
>-|TRBV4-2|TRBJ2-7
CASSQDAAAGTYEQYF
TGTGCCAGCAGCCAAGATGCAGCAGCAGGGACCTACGAGCAGTACTTC
>TRBD2|TRBV19|TRBJ2-7
CASSWVLLAGGEQYF
TGTGCCAGTAGTTGGGTTTTGCTAGCGGGAGGCGAGCAGTACTTC
>TRBD1|TRBV9|TRBJ2-1
CASSVVGTGGLGEQFF
TGTGCCAGCAGCGTAGTCGGGACAGGGGGCCTCGGTGAGCAGTTCTTC
>TRBD1|TRBV18|TRBJ1-4
CASSPQTGGGEKLFF
TGTGCCAGCTCACCCCAGACAGGGGGCGGTGAAAAACTGTTTTTT
>-|TRBV6-5|TRBJ2-7
CASSYAAVSAYEQYF
TGTGCCAGCAGTTACGCGGCTGTTTCGGCCTACGAGCAGTACTTC
>TRBD2|TRBV10-2|TRBJ2-3
CASSLLAGGPDTQYF
TGCGCCAGCAGCCTACTAGCGGGTGGACCGGATACGCAGTATTTT
>TRBD2|TRBV4-3|TRBJ2-6
CASSQEARLAGASGANVLTF
TGCGCCAGCAGCCAAGAGGCGAGACTAGCGGGAGCGAGTGGGGCCAACGTCCTGACTTTC
>-|TRBV7-6|TRBJ2-7
CASSSQPGTGAYEQYF
TGTGCCAGCAGCTCCCAACCCGGGACTGGGGCCTACGAGCAGTACTTC
>TRBD2|TRBV2|TRBJ2-4
CASSDGGGIQYF
TGTGCCAGCAGTGATGGCGGGGGCATTCAGTACTTC
>-|TRBV12-1|TRBJ2-7
CASSFAQGYEQYF
TGTGCCAGCAGCTTTGCCCAGGGCTACGAGCAGTACTTC
>-|TRBV5-4|TRBJ1-5
CASSIWGGTQNQPQHF
TGTGCCAGCAGCATCTGGGGAGGGACGCAGAATCAGCCCCAGCATTTT
>TRBD1|TRBV6-1|TRBJ1-2
CASSVGTGFLYGYTF
TGTGCCAGCAGTGTTGGGACAGGGTTTCTCTATGGCTACACCTTC
>TRBD1|TRBV15|TRBJ2-7
CATSATGGYEQYF
TGTGCCACCAGCGCGACAGGGGGCTACGAGCAGTACTTC
>-|TRBV4-1|TRBJ2-1
CASSQEWRDTYDNEQFF
TGCGCCAGCAGCCAAGAATGGCGGGATACCTACGACAATGAGCAGTTCTTC
>TRBD1|TRBV2|TRBJ1-2
CASSPQGAGGYTF
TGTGCCAGCAGCCCACAGGGGGCAGGAGGCTACACCTTC
>TRBD1|TRBV9|TRBJ1-5
CASSPGQAYQPQHF
TGTGCCAGCAGCCCAGGACAGGCCTATCAGCCCCAGCATTTT
>-|TRBV30|TRBJ2-7
CAWKGDEQYF
TGTGCCTGGAAAGGGGACGAGCAGTACTTC
>-|TRBV7-8|TRBJ1-1
CASSLRQYLNTEAFF
TGTGCCAGCAGCTTACGTCAGTACCTGAACACTGAAGCTTTCTTT
>TRBD2|TRBV9|TRBJ2-3
CASSVGAGEDTQYF
TGTGCCAGCAGCGTAGGTGCGGGAGAAGATACGCAGTATTTT
>TRBD1|TRBV9|TRBJ1-3
CASSVTGGAGNTIYF
TGTGCCAGCAGCGTAACAGGGGGCGCCGGAAACACCATATATTTT
>-|TRBV5-4|TRBJ2-7
CASSWGQVGSYEQYF
TGTGCCAGCAGCTGGGGGCAGGTTGGCTCCTACGAGCAGTACTTC
>-|TRBV27|TRBJ1-2
CASSLGRVYGYTF
TGTGCCAGCAGTTTGGGCAGAGTATATGGCTACACCTTC
>-|TRBV19|TRBJ1-5
CASSLRGISNQPQHF
TGTGCCAGTAGTCTACGGGGTATTAGCAATCAGCCCCAGCATTTT
>-|TRBV2|TRBJ1-5
CASSEGHRILQHF
TGTGCCAGCAGTGAGGGCCACAGGATCCTCCAGCATTTT
>TRBD1|TRBV11-2|TRBJ1-1
CASSSKTGVRTEAFF
TGTGCCAGCAGCTCCAAGACAGGGGTAAGAACTGAAGCTTTCTTT
>TRBD1|TRBV6-5|TRBJ1-1
CASSYKGANTEAFF
TGTGCCAGCAGTTACAAGGGGGCGAACACTGAAGCTTTCTTT
>TRBD2|TRBV27|TRBJ2-7
CASSFQAGASYEQYF
TGTGCCAGCAGTTTCCAAGCGGGGGCGTCCTACGAGCAGTACTTC
>-|TRBV7-3|TRBJ1-2
CASSLGTQGYGYTF
TGTGCCAGCAGCTTAGGGACACAAGGCTATGGCTACACCTTC
>-|TRBV29-1|TRBJ1-2
CSVEGGRTGYTF
TGCAGCGTTGAAGGGGGCCGGACGGGCTACACCTTC
>-|TRBV19|TRBJ2-7
CASSPSSYEQYF
TGTGCCAGTAGCCCGAGCTCCTACGAGCAGTACTTC
>-|TRBV25-1|TRBJ1-2
CASSQPDRWGGYTF
TGTGCCAGCAGTCAACCGGACAGATGGGGTGGCTACACCTTC
>TRBD1|TRBV6-6|TRBJ2-5
CASSSRDRGLETQYF
TGTGCCAGCAGTTCAAGGGACAGGGGGCTAGAGACCCAGTACTTC
>TRBD1|TRBV29-1|TRBJ2-1
CSARGTGGDNEQFF
TGCAGCGCTAGGGGGACAGGGGGTGACAATGAGCAGTTCTTC
>-|TRBV5-4|TRBJ2-3
CASSPNERTQYF
TGTGCCAGCTCCCCGAATGAGAGAACGCAGTATTTT